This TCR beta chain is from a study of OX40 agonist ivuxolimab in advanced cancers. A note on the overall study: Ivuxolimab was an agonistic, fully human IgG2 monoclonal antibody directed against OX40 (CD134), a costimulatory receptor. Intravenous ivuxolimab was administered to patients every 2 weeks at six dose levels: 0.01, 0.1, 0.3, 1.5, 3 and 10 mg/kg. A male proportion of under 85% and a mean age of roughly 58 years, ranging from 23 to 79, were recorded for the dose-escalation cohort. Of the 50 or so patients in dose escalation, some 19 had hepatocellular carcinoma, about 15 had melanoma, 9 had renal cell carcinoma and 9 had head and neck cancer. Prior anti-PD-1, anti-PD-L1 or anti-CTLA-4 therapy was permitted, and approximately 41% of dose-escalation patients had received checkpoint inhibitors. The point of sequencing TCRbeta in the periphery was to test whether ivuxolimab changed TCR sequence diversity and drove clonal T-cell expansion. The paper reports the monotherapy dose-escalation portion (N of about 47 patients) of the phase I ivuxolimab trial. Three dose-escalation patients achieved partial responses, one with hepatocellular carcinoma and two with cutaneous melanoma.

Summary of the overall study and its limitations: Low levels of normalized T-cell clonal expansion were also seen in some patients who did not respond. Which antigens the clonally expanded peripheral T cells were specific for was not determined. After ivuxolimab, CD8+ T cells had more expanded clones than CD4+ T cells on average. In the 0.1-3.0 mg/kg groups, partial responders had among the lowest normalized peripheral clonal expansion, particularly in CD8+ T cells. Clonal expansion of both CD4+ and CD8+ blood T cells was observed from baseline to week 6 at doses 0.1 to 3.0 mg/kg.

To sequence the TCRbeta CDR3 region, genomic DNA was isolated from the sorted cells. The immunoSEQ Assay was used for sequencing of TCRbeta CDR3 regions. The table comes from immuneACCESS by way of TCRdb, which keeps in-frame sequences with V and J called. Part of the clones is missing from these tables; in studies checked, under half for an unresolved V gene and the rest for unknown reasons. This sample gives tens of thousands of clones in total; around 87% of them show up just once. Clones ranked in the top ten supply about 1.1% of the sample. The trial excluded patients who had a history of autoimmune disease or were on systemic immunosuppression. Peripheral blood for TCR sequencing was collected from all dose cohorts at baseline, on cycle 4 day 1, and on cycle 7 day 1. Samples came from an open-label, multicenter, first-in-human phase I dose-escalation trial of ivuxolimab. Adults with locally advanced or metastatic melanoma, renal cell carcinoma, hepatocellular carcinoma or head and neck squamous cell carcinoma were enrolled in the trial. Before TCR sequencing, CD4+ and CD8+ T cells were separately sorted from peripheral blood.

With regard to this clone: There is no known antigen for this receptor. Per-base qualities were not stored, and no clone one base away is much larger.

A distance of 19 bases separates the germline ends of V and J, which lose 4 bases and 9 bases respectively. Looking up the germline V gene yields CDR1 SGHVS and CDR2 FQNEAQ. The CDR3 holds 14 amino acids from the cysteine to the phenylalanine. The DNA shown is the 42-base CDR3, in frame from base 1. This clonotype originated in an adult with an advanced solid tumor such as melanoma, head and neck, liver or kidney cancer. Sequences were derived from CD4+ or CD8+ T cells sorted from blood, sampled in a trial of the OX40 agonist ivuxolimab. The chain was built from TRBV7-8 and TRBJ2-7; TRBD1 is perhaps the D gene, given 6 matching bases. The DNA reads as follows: TGTGCCAGCAGCTCAGTTGCAACAGGGAAAGGGCAGTACTTC. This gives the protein CASSSVATGKGQYF.